This T cell receptor beta chain was sequenced in a study of blood T cell repertoires in COVID-19. Study as a whole: PBMCs, B-cell-depleted T cells, or T cells were the source of the cDNA or gDNA that made up the material.

Germline CDR1 and CDR2: SNHLY and FYNNEI. This CDR3 comprises 13 residues. Trimming shortened V by 4 bases and J by 0 bases, and 6 bases separated the two germline ends. Study processing details: The assay estimated nucleated cells by amplifying reference gene primers. Some clones are missing from TCRdb's copy, which holds only in-frame ones; the method was immunoSEQ multiplex PCR. D and trimming come from the DNA, and the V and J calls and clone size come from that table. The sample gives some 190,000 clones, under 85% of which show up once; 7.8% is in the top ten. Sequencing input: peripheral blood. The chain recombines TRBV2 with TRBJ2-5; the D gene is possibly TRBD2 (5 bases). The origin of this receptor is a woman aged 80 or over with COVID-19, enrolled during active disease. CDR3 sequence (DNA): TGTGCCAGCAGTGGGCGGGACCAAGAGACCCAGTACTTC. Amino acids: CASSGRDQETQYF.